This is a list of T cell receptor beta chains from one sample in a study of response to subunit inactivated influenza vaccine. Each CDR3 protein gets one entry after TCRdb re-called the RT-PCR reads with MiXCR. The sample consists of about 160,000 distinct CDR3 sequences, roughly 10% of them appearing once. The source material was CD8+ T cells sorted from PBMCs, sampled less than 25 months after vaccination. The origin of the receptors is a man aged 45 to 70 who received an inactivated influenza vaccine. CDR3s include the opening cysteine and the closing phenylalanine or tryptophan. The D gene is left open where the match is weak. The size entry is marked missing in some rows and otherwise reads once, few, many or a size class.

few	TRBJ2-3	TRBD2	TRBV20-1	CSARPWELAGFTDTQYF	TGCAGTGCTAGACCTTGGGAGCTAGCGGGGTTCACAGATACGCAGTATTTT
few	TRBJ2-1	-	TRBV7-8	CASSLGGNNNEQFF	TGTGCCAGCAGCTTAGGGGGCAACAACAATGAGCAGTTCTTC
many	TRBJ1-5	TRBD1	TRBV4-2	CASSREQGAGNQPQHF	TGTGCCAGCAGCCGAGAACAGGGGGCTGGCAATCAGCCCCAGCATTTT
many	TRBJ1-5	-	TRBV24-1	CATSETTKQPQHF	TGTGCCACCAGTGAAACTACAAAGCAGCCCCAGCATTTT
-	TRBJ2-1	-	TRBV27	CASSYSGPYNEQFF	TGTGCCAGCAGTTATAGCGGTCCCTACAATGAGCAGTTCTTC
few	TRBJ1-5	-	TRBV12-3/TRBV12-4	CASSTIGEWGNQPQHF	TGTGCCAGCAGCACAATAGGGGAATGGGGCAATCAGCCCCAGCATTTT
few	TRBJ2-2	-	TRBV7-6	CASSSEGTGELFF	TGTGCCAGCAGCTCGGAAGGCACCGGGGAGCTGTTTTTT
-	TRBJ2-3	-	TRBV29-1	CSVEQGLSTDTQYF	TGCAGCGTTGAACAGGGTCTGAGCACAGATACGCAGTATTTT
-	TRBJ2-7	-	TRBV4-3	CASSQDLGTHYEQYF	TGCGCCAGCAGCCAAGATCTTGGGACACACTACGAGCAGTACTTC
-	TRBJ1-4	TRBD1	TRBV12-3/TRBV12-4	CASSSYRGLEKLFF	TGTGCCAGCAGTTCTTACAGGGGCCTTGAAAAACTGTTTTTT
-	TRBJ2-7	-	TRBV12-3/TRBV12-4	CASSLAAPLPYEQYF	TGTGCCAGCAGTTTGGCAGCCCCACTCCCCTACGAGCAGTACTTC
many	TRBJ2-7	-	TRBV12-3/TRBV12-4	CASGYEQYF	TGTGCCAGCGGGTACGAGCAGTACTTC
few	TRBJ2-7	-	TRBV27	CASSLGHNSYEQYF	TGTGCCAGCAGCCTCGGTCATAACTCCTACGAGCAGTACTTC
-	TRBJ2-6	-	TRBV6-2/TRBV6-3	CASSQTWIGANVLTF	TGTGCCAGCAGCCAGACATGGATCGGGGCCAACGTCCTGACTTTC
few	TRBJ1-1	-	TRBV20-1	CSARVALEDTEAFF	TGCAGTGCTAGAGTCGCCCTCGAGGACACTGAAGCTTTCTTT
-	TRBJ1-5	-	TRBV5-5	CASSLALGINQPQHF	TGTGCCAGCAGCTTGGCCCTCGGAATTAATCAGCCCCAGCATTTT
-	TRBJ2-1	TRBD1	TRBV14	CASSHVGTDEQINNEQFF	TGTGCCAGCAGCCACGTCGGGACAGACGAACAAATAAACAATGAGCAGTTCTTC
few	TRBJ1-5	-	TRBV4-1	CASSAPGPHNQPQHF	TGCGCCAGCAGCGCCCCGGGACCGCACAATCAGCCCCAGCATTTT
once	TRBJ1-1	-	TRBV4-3	CASSQDSEMNTEAFF	TGCGCCAGCAGCCAAGATTCAGAGATGAACACTGAAGCTTTCTTT
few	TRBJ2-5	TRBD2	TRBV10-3	CAISLLADQETQYF	TGTGCCATCAGTCTACTAGCGGATCAAGAGACCCAGTACTTC
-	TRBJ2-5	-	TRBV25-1	CASSASGSSGETQYF	TGTGCCAGCAGTGCCTCGGGATCCTCGGGAGAGACCCAGTACTTC
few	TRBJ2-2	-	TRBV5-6	CASSLAPTSTGELFF	TGTGCCAGCAGCTTGGCCCCCACTAGTACCGGGGAGCTGTTTTTT
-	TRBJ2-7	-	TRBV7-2	CASSLGLALIYEQYF	TGTGCCAGCAGCTTAGGTCTAGCTCTCATCTACGAGCAGTACTTC
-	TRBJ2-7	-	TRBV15	CATSGGIGYEQYF	TGTGCCACCTCGGGCGGGATTGGTTACGAGCAGTACTTC
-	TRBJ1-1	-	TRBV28	CASSLIRMDTEAFF	TGTGCCAGCAGTTTGATACGGATGGACACTGAAGCTTTCTTT
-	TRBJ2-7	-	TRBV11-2	CASSLDQYRNYEQYF	TGTGCCAGCAGCTTAGATCAGTACAGGAATTACGAGCAGTACTTC
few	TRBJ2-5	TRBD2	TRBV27	CASSLLGLAGGRETQYF	TGTGCCAGCAGTTTACTGGGACTAGCGGGGGGGCGAGAGACCCAGTACTTC
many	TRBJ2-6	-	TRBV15	CATSRGLNRDTLSGANVLTF	TGTGCCACCAGCAGAGGGTTAAACCGGGACACCCTCTCTGGGGCCAACGTCCTGACTTTC
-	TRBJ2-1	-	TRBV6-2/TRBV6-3	CASSYRRTDGNEQFF	TGTGCCAGCAGTTACAGAAGGACGGACGGCAATGAGCAGTTCTTC
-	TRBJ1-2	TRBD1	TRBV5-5	CASSGGLRGRGYGYTF	TGTGCCAGCAGCGGGGGACTCAGGGGGCGCGGCTATGGCTACACCTTC
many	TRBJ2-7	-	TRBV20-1	CSARVAMGTDYEQYF	TGCAGTGCTAGGGTCGCCATGGGGACCGACTACGAGCAGTACTTC
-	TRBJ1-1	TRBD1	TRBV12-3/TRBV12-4	CASSLVDTGGANTEAFF	TGTGCCAGCAGTTTAGTCGACACAGGGGGCGCGAACACTGAAGCTTTCTTT